This T cell receptor (beta chain) was sequenced in a study of cytomegalovirus exposure and HLA in healthy donors. Points from the study as a whole: High sensitivity and specificity were reportedly achieved when the classifier diagnosed cytomegalovirus status. Most observed TCR sequences were rare, whereas some public TCRs were detected in many donors.

Assay: immunoSEQ multiplex PCR; the TCRdb copy retains only in-frame clones and omits some. Of approximately 230,000 clones in the sample, more than 85% were seen once. The donors were in the roughly 120-subject validation cohort, distinct from the 666-subject first cohort. V gave up 0 bases and J gave up 1 base, with 7 bases separating them. CDR1 is SGDLS and CDR2 is YYNGEE in the germline V gene. CDR3 size: 14 residues. To note about this clone: The target antigen is unknown.

This clonotype was sampled from a man aged 18 to 29 in good health and CMV-seropositive. The chain links TRBV9 to TRBJ2-5; the D is unclear. The sequencing input was PBMCs. The CDR3 here is CASSVGNSQETQYF. CDR3 DNA: TGTGCCAGCAGCGTAGGTAATTCCCAAGAGACCCAGTACTTC.